Listed below are T cell receptor beta chains from one sample, sequenced in a study of blood T cell repertoires in COVID-19. The assay was immunoSEQ multiplex PCR, and TCRdb's table has in-frame clones only and misses some. Among some 61,000 clones listed, about nine tenths were seen once. The sample was peripheral blood. All receptors come from a man aged 30 to 39 with acute or convalescent COVID-19. Both conserved end residues are part of each CDR3. Fields, in order: V gene, J gene, CDR3 length, clone size, D gene, CDR3 protein, CDR3 DNA. The D gene is left open where the match is weak. The size entry is marked missing in some rows and otherwise reads once, few, many or a size class.

V: TRBV6-5
J: TRBJ2-1
length: 15
size: NA
D: NA
CDR3: CATKGGIVFYNEQFF
DNA: TGTGCCACCAAGGGGGGGATTGTGTTCTACAATGAGCAGTTCTTC

V: TRBV7-3
J: TRBJ2-7
length: 15
size: few
D: TRBD2
CDR3: CASSLASGSTYEQYF
DNA: TGTGCCAGCAGCTTGGCTAGCGGGAGTACCTACGAGCAGTACTTC

V: TRBV18
J: TRBJ2-1
length: 18
size: NA
D: NA
CDR3: CASSHGRRGGLSYNEQFF
DNA: TGTGCCAGCTCACACGGGAGAAGAGGAGGATTATCCTACAATGAGCAGTTCTTC

V: TRBV12-3/TRBV12-4
J: TRBJ2-1
length: 13
size: few
D: NA
CDR3: CASSVHSGNEQFF
DNA: TGTGCCAGCAGTGTCCACTCGGGCAATGAGCAGTTCTTC

V: TRBV30
J: TRBJ2-2
length: 14
size: few
D: NA
CDR3: CAWRGDTDTGELFF
DNA: TGTGCCTGGAGAGGGGACACTGACACCGGGGAGCTGTTTTTT

V: TRBV6-5
J: TRBJ1-5
length: 15
size: NA
D: TRBD1
CDR3: CASKVGTGGTQPQHF
DNA: TGTGCCAGCAAGGTAGGGACAGGGGGAACTCAGCCCCAGCATTTT

V: TRBV6-6
J: TRBJ1-5
length: 14
size: NA
D: NA
CDR3: CASSLSGGDQPQHF
DNA: TGTGCCAGCAGTCTATCCGGGGGGGATCAGCCCCAGCATTTT

V: TRBV15
J: TRBJ1-6
length: 14
size: NA
D: NA
CDR3: CATSQTGNNSPLHF
DNA: TGTGCCACCAGCCAGACAGGCAATAATTCACCCCTCCACTTT

V: TRBV7-8
J: TRBJ2-3
length: 16
size: NA
D: TRBD2
CDR3: CASSLREGEERNTQYF
DNA: TGTGCCAGCAGCCTTAGGGAGGGAGAGGAACGGAATACGCAGTATTTT

V: TRBV27
J: TRBJ1-2
length: 14
size: NA
D: TRBD1
CDR3: CASTGTGEVGGYTF
DNA: TGTGCCAGCACGGGGACAGGGGAGGTTGGGGGCTACACCTTC

V: TRBV7-8
J: TRBJ2-7
length: 15
size: NA
D: TRBD2
CDR3: CASSLSSGSGHEQYF
DNA: TGTGCCAGCAGCTTATCTAGCGGGAGCGGCCACGAGCAGTACTTC

V: TRBV3-1/TRBV3-2
J: TRBJ2-1
length: 14
size: NA
D: NA
CDR3: CASSRTGLNNEQFF
DNA: TGTGCCAGCAGCCGAACGGGACTGAACAATGAGCAGTTCTTC

V: TRBV14
J: TRBJ1-1
length: 19
size: NA
D: TRBD1
CDR3: CASSQERSKGARVSTEAFF
DNA: TGTGCCAGCAGCCAAGAGAGGTCGAAGGGGGCCCGGGTCAGCACTGAAGCTTTCTTT

V: TRBV13
J: TRBJ2-6
length: 15
size: once
D: NA
CDR3: CASSPRGYGANVLTF
DNA: TGTGCCAGCAGCCCTAGGGGGTATGGGGCCAACGTCCTGACTTTC

V: TRBV30
J: TRBJ2-6
length: 19
size: NA
D: NA
CDR3: CACWRFDGEAPSGANVLTF
DNA: TGTGCCTGCTGGCGTTTCGACGGAGAGGCCCCCTCTGGGGCCAACGTCCTGACTTTC

V: TRBV7-9
J: TRBJ2-7
length: 14
size: NA
D: NA
CDR3: CASSLPPGDWEQYF
DNA: TGTGCCAGCAGCTTACCCCCAGGGGATTGGGAGCAGTACTTC

V: TRBV5-5
J: TRBJ1-6
length: 15
size: NA
D: NA
CDR3: CASSSSGNPNSPLHF
DNA: TGTGCCAGCAGTTCTTCCGGGAACCCCAATTCACCCCTCCACTTT

V: TRBV5-1
J: TRBJ2-7
length: 21
size: NA
D: NA
CDR3: CASSGRGGGKDRAGPSYEQYF
DNA: TGCGCCAGCAGCGGAAGAGGCGGGGGGAAAGACAGGGCAGGGCCGTCCTACGAGCAGTACTTC

V: TRBV6-5
J: TRBJ2-5
length: 14
size: NA
D: NA
CDR3: CASRRLGGAETQYF
DNA: TGTGCCAGCAGGCGACTAGGGGGGGCAGAGACCCAGTACTTC

V: TRBV28
J: TRBJ2-6
length: 17
size: NA
D: TRBD2
CDR3: CAVCKGGQNSGANVLTF
DNA: TGTGCCGTCTGCAAGGGAGGGCAGAACTCTGGGGCCAACGTCCTGACTTTC

V: TRBV3-1/TRBV3-2
J: TRBJ1-4
length: 12
size: NA
D: NA
CDR3: CASSQDGGKLFF
DNA: TGTGCCAGCAGCCAAGATGGAGGGAAACTGTTTTTT

V: TRBV29-1
J: TRBJ2-1
length: 14
size: few
D: NA
CDR3: CSVEEQSNYNEQFF
DNA: TGCAGCGTTGAGGAGCAGTCCAACTACAATGAGCAGTTCTTC

V: TRBV4-3
J: TRBJ2-3
length: 16
size: NA
D: TRBD2
CDR3: CASSPSVAGGADTQYF
DNA: TGCGCCAGCAGCCCCTCAGTGGCGGGAGGGGCAGATACGCAGTATTTT

V: TRBV7-9
J: TRBJ2-2
length: 15
size: NA
D: TRBD2
CDR3: CASSLSGRGTGELFF
DNA: TGTGCCAGCAGCCTTAGCGGGAGGGGCACCGGGGAGCTGTTTTTT

V: TRBV4-3
J: TRBJ2-4
length: 14
size: NA
D: TRBD1
CDR3: CASSRWTGVNIQYF
DNA: TGCGCCAGCAGCCGATGGACAGGGGTAAACATTCAGTACTTC

V: TRBV28
J: TRBJ2-7
length: 16
size: NA
D: TRBD2
CDR3: CASSLWRTSGPREQYF
DNA: TGTGCCAGCAGTTTATGGCGGACTAGCGGACCTAGGGAGCAGTACTTC

V: TRBV27
J: TRBJ2-7
length: 11
size: NA
D: NA
CDR3: CASSPSNEQYF
DNA: TGTGCCAGCAGTCCCAGTAACGAGCAGTACTTC

V: TRBV28
J: TRBJ1-5
length: 16
size: NA
D: TRBD1
CDR3: CASSEPGQGVGQPQHF
DNA: TGTGCCAGCAGTGAACCGGGACAGGGGGTAGGTCAGCCCCAGCATTTT

V: TRBV21-1
J: TRBJ1-5
length: 14
size: NA
D: NA
CDR3: CASTFRGSNQPQHF
DNA: TGTGCCAGCACCTTCAGGGGGAGCAATCAGCCCCAGCATTTT

V: TRBV7-2
J: TRBJ2-1
length: 15
size: NA
D: TRBD2
CDR3: CASSLNSGAYNEQFF
DNA: TGTGCCAGCAGCTTGAATAGCGGGGCGTACAATGAGCAGTTCTTC

V: TRBV12-3/TRBV12-4
J: TRBJ2-1
length: 13
size: NA
D: TRBD2
CDR3: CATTSGSTNEQFF
DNA: TGTGCCACCACTAGCGGGAGTACCAATGAGCAGTTCTTC

V: TRBV18
J: TRBJ1-6
length: 14
size: NA
D: TRBD1
CDR3: CASSPGTEYSPLHF
DNA: TGTGCCAGCTCACCAGGGACAGAGTATTCACCCCTCCACTTT

V: TRBV12-3/TRBV12-4
J: TRBJ1-5
length: 13
size: NA
D: NA
CDR3: CASSFGGTQPQHF
DNA: TGTGCCAGCAGTTTCGGAGGGACTCAGCCCCAGCATTTT

V: TRBV9
J: TRBJ2-1
length: 15
size: NA
D: NA
CDR3: CASTGWSTGDNEQFF
DNA: TGTGCCAGCACTGGTTGGTCTACAGGAGACAATGAGCAGTTCTTC

V: TRBV7-8
J: TRBJ1-5
length: 18
size: NA
D: NA
CDR3: CASSSRGRGGYSNQPQHF
DNA: TGTGCCAGCAGCTCCCGGGGGAGGGGGGGATATAGCAATCAGCCCCAGCATTTT

V: TRBV5-5
J: TRBJ1-4
length: 15
size: NA
D: NA
CDR3: CASSSTGTNNEKLFF
DNA: TGTGCCAGCAGCTCTACCGGGACAAACAATGAAAAACTGTTTTTT

V: TRBV5-1
J: TRBJ2-2
length: 18
size: NA
D: TRBD1
CDR3: CASSLSTGPSTGTGELFF
DNA: TGCGCCAGCAGCTTATCGACAGGGCCCTCGACTGGCACCGGGGAGCTGTTTTTT

V: TRBV7-2
J: TRBJ2-1
length: 16
size: NA
D: NA
CDR3: CASSSLAVHTYNEQFF
DNA: TGTGCCAGCAGCTCCTTAGCGGTCCATACCTACAATGAGCAGTTCTTC

V: TRBV6-5
J: TRBJ2-1
length: 14
size: NA
D: NA
CDR3: CASRNPPGGNEQFF
DNA: TGTGCCAGCAGAAACCCGCCCGGCGGAAATGAGCAGTTCTTC

V: TRBV6-5
J: TRBJ1-3
length: 14
size: NA
D: NA
CDR3: CASSYGNSGNTIYF
DNA: TGTGCCAGCAGTTACGGCAACTCTGGAAACACCATATATTTT

V: TRBV2
J: TRBJ1-6
length: 13
size: NA
D: NA
CDR3: CASSRTYNSPLHF
DNA: TGTGCCAGCAGTAGGACATATAATTCACCCCTCCACTTT

V: TRBV4-3
J: TRBJ2-3
length: 16
size: NA
D: TRBD1
CDR3: CASSRTQGMGTDTQYF
DNA: TGCGCCAGCAGCCGCACACAGGGGATGGGGACAGATACGCAGTATTTT

V: TRBV25-1
J: TRBJ1-2
length: 13
size: NA
D: TRBD1
CDR3: CASSEGQGSGYTF
DNA: TGTGCCAGCAGTGAAGGACAGGGTTCGGGCTACACCTTC

V: TRBV19
J: TRBJ1-5
length: 13
size: NA
D: NA
CDR3: CASSGGRAQPQHF
DNA: TGTGCCAGTAGTGGGGGCAGGGCTCAGCCCCAGCATTTT

V: TRBV27
J: TRBJ1-5
length: 12
size: NA
D: NA
CDR3: CASSSLGQPQHF
DNA: TGTGCCAGCAGTTCCCTAGGCCAGCCCCAGCATTTT

V: TRBV7-2
J: TRBJ1-1
length: 13
size: NA
D: NA
CDR3: CASSRAGNTEAFF
DNA: TGTGCCAGCTCGAGGGCCGGGAACACTGAAGCTTTCTTT